Given below is one T cell receptor (beta chain) in context. Its antigen is unknown. Per-nucleotide qualities are absent, and no much larger clonotype sits a single base away. Explained via the paper, the time point label denotes: individuals recovered from natural SARS-CoV-2 infection. The sample is drawn from a study of Ad26.COV2.S vaccination and SARS-CoV-2 variants (dated by TCRdb to 2020 to 2023). About the study as a whole: TCRbeta repertoire sequencing served as the tool for gauging how specific and how broad the SARS-CoV-2-reactive T cell receptors were following Ad26.COV2.S vaccination. The TCR-sequenced set comprised about 32 samples: approximately 19 Ad26.COV2.S vaccine recipients, 5 placebo recipients and 8 SARS-CoV-2 convalescent individuals.

The immunoSEQ Assay was used to sequence TCRbeta CDR3 regions. After extraction, genomic DNA underwent amplification by bias-controlled multiplex PCR, followed by high-throughput sequencing. The authors processed their data as follows. To quantify the absolute abundance of every unique TCRbeta CDR3 region, sequences were collapsed and filtered. T cell fraction was estimated by normalization of TCRbeta template counts to usable DNA, with usable DNA being measured through amplification of reference genes present in all nucleated cells. Repertoire TCRs were annotated as SARS-CoV-2-specific when V gene, CDR3 amino acid sequence and J gene were exactly matched to a known reactive TCR set. MIRA supplied the reference SARS-CoV-2 TCR set, which was filtered for enrichment in COVID-19-positive ImmuneCODE repertoires so that public or cross-reactive TCRs were removed. Using the MIRA antigens, annotated TCRs were further analysed by specific ORF or by position within an ORF. Breadth was defined as annotated unique rearrangements over total unique productive rearrangements; depth was the summed frequency of those rearrangements. Two-sided Wilcoxon rank-sum tests were applied when comparing TCR breadth between groups. The table was pulled from immuneACCESS by TCRdb, which kept in-frame rearrangements only. Such tables lose some clones; where checked, under half of the loss comes from unresolved V genes, and the rest has no known cause. That table furnishes V, J and clone size, whereas the DNA furnished D and trimming. Counted in this sample were about 350,000 clones; about 90% of them appeared once. Roughly 3.9% of the sample rests with the top ten.

The paper as a whole reports these results and caveats: Compared with placebo recipients, Ad26.COV2.S recipients showed higher spike-specific TCR breadth (P = 0.0014). The authors noted that total T cell responses may have been underestimated by the TCR breadth and depth analyses. After vaccination, spike-specific CD8+ and CD4+ T cell responses were reported to show substantial breadth. Non-spike TCR breadth was comparable between vaccine and placebo recipients, consistent with the vaccine containing only spike.

The CDR3 sequence holds 13 residues, the cysteine and phenylalanine included. Solely the CDR3 DNA is kept, with 39 bases framed from the first base. From the germline V gene (reference sequence), CDR1 is PRHDT and CDR2 is FYEKMQ. V is cut by 5 bases and J by 1 base, and the space between the germline ends is 8 bases. The receptor was isolated from a human donor who had recovered from COVID-19. Source: peripheral blood, taken after recovery from COVID-19. The V and J genes are TRBV13 and TRBJ1-1; the D gene cannot be resolved reliably. The CDR3 sequence is CASSLTQNTEAFF. The DNA is TGTGCCAGCAGCCTGACCCAGAACACTGAAGCTTTCTTT.